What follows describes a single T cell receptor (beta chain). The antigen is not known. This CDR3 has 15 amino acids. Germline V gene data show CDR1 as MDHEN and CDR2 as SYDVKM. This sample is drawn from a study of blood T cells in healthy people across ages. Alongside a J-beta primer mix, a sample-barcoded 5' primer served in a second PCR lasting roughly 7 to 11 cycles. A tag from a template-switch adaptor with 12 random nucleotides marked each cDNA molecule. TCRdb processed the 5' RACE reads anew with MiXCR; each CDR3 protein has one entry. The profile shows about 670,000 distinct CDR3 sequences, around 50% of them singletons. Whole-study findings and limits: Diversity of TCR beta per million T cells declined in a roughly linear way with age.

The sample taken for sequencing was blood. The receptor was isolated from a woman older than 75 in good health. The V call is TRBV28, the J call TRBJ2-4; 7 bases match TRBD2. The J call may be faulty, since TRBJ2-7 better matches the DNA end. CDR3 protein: CASSNWASGPYEQYF. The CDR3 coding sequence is TGTGCCAGCAGTAACTGGGCTAGCGGTCCCTACGAGCAGTACTTC.